The source of this T cell receptor beta chain is a study of cytomegalovirus exposure and HLA in healthy donors. As for the study in general: Prior work identified around 110 million unique TCR beta sequences in some 200 million T cells.

Between the trimmed V and J ends, which lost 4 bases and 0 bases, there was a span of 12 bases. Germline assignment: CDR1 MNHNS and CDR2 SASEGT. The CDR3 is made up of 15 amino acids. This clone was observed a few times. What it binds is unknown. Findings of the study overall: By a later analysis, the bulk of CMV-associated TCR beta chains appeared HLA-restricted.

The PCR used 60 Vbeta and 13 Jbeta primers. Measured with immunoSEQ multiplex PCR; TCRdb has only the in-frame clones, and not every one. This sample has approximately 89,000 clones, with 65% to 80% found just once. The specimen was PBMCs. The TCR comes from a man aged 30-40 years in good health and CMV-seropositive. V is TRBV6-1 and J is TRBJ1-1; D is possibly TRBD1 (6 bases). CDR3 bases: TGTGCCAGCAGTGTGGACAGTTATTTGAACACTGAAGCTTTCTTT. Encoded protein: CASSVDSYLNTEAFF.